The T cell receptor beta chain described here comes from a study of cytomegalovirus exposure and HLA in healthy donors. Study-wide context: The 120 or so validation repertoires were reported in a later analysis to have been generated on the same platform as the roughly 700 first-cohort repertoires. Study-wide points: Many donors shared some public TCRs, even though most TCR sequences were rare. The study designated roughly 150 TCR beta chains cytomegalovirus-associated.

The donors were members of the validation cohort, which comprised approximately 120 subjects and was separate from the first cohort of roughly 700 subjects. Germline V gene lookup returns CDR1 LNHDA and CDR2 SQIVND (reference sequence). There are 13 residues in the CDR3. Assay used: immunoSEQ multiplex PCR; TCRdb lists only in-frame clones, some missing. The data contain about 160,000 clones, around nine tenths of them singletons. In regard to this clone: Its antigen is not known. A junction boundary mismatches the germline segment, possibly from a read error.

The TCR comes from a man younger than 35 in good health and CMV-seronegative. The chain uses TRBV19 and TRBJ2-7; 7 positions match TRBD1. The source material was PBMCs. In nucleotides, the CDR3 is TGTGCCAGTAGTAACAGGGGTTCCTCCGAGCAGTACTTC. Protein: CASSNRGSSEQYF.